The TCR beta chain described here comes from a study of OX40 agonist ivuxolimab in advanced cancers. For the study at large: With a range of roughly 20 to 85, age averaged approximately 64 years, and more than 75% were male.

Regarding this clone: Its antigen is not identified.

The CDR3 runs 13 residues. CDR1 SQVTM and CDR2 ANQGSEA come from the germline V gene. The germline V and J ends were trimmed by 4 bases and 2 bases, with 8 bases remaining between them. Study-wide findings and caveats: Relative to CD4+, CD8+ T cells held more expanded clones on average. A proportion of nonresponders additionally exhibited low normalized T-cell clonal expansion. Blood T cells, both CD4+ and CD8+, expanded clonally by week 6 at 0.1 to 3.0 mg/kg.

Data came from immunoSEQ multiplex PCR; TCRdb stores just in-frame clones and leaves some out. The sample holds roughly 70,000 clones, just under 90% seen once. The material sequenced was CD4+ or CD8+ T cells sorted from blood, taken in a trial of the OX40 agonist ivuxolimab. This chain links TRBV29-1 with TRBJ2-2; unclear D gene. This sequence was found in an adult with an advanced solid tumor such as melanoma, head and neck, liver or kidney cancer. Here the CDR3 reads CSVAVGNTGELFF. Written as DNA, the CDR3 is TGCAGCGTTGCGGTCGGAAACACCGGGGAGCTGTTTTTT.